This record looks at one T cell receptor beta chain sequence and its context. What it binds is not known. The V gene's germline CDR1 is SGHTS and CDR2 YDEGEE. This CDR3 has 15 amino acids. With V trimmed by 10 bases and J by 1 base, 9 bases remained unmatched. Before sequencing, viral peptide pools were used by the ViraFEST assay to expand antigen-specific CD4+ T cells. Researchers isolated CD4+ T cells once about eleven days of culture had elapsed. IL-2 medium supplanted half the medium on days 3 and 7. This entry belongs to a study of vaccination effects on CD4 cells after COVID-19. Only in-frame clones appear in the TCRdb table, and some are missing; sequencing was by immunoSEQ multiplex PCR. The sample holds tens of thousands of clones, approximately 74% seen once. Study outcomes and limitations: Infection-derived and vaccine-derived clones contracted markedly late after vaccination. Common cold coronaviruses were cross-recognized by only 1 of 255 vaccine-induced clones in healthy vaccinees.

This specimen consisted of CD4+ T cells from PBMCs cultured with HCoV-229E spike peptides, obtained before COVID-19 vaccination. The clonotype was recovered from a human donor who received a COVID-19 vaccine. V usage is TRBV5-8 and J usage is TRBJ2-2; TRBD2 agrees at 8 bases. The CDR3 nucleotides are TGTGCCGTCGGGGTCAGCGGGGGGAACACCGGGGAGCTGTTTTTT. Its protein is CAVGVSGGNTGELFF.